One sample yielded the 31 T cell receptor beta chains listed below, sequenced in a study of blood T cell repertoires in COVID-19. Assay used: immunoSEQ multiplex PCR; TCRdb lists only in-frame clones, some missing. Of roughly 68,000 clones in the sample, around 90% are singletons; the top ten hold more than 0.4%. Sequencing input: peripheral blood. These receptors were collected from a man over 45 with COVID-19, enrolled during active disease.

The rearrangement links TRBV11-3 to TRBJ1-2, with unresolved D. The CDR3 covers 15 residues. Germline loops: CDR1 SGHNT, CDR2 YENEEA. V gave up 2 bases and J gave up 0 bases, with 10 bases separating them. The CDR3 reads CASSLWSDTNYGYTF. CDR3 sequence (DNA): TGTGCCAGCAGCTTATGGTCAGACACTAACTATGGCTACACCTTC.

The chain has TRBV4-1 and TRBJ2-4; no clear D gene. Trimming removed 1 base from V and 0 bases from J, with 10 bases in between. CDR3 length: 16 amino acids. Germline V gene sequence: CDR1 MGHRA, CDR2 YSYEKL. The CDR3 DNA follows: TGCGCCAGCAGCCAAGGGCCCACAGTAGCCAAAAACATTCAGTACTTC. Its protein product is CASSQGPTVAKNIQYF.

This clone was found once. V gene TRBV19 combines with J gene TRBJ2-3; D might be TRBD2 (5 bases). Trimming took 4 bases from V and 0 from J, leaving 11 bases between them. The CDR3 extends over 15 amino acids. The V gene's germline CDR1 is LNHDA and CDR2 SQIVND (reference sequence). In DNA form, the CDR3 reads TGTGCCAGTAGTAGTCAGCGGCTTAGCACAGATACGCAGTATTTT. Its protein product is CASSSQRLSTDTQYF.

This chain joins TRBV5-1 and TRBJ2-3; TRBD2 is a possible D gene (6 bases). V lost 4 bases and J lost 3, with 15 bases in between. This CDR3 is 15 amino acids long. In germline, CDR1 is SGHRS, CDR2 YFSETQ. The CDR3 loop reads CASSRAGSGTDTQYF. CDR3 nucleotide sequence: TGCGCCAGCAGCCGTGCCGGGAGTGGTACAGATACGCAGTATTTT.

This chain links TRBV30 with TRBJ1-2, with TRBD1 matching over 9 bases. Germline V CDR1 and CDR2: GTSNPN, SVGIG (reference sequence). The CDR3 extends over 13 amino acids. V trimming: 1 base; J trimming: 6 bases; junction bases outside the gene matches: 3. The CDR3 nucleotides are TGTGCCTGGAGTGCCGGGACAGGGAATGGCTACACCTTC. Translated: CAWSAGTGNGYTF.

The gene calls are TRBV18 and TRBJ1-2; 8 bases align to TRBD1. The CDR3 length is 15 residues. After removal of 3 bases from V and 8 bases from J, the junction contained 11 bases not matched to a gene. Germline CDR1 KGHSH, CDR2 LQKENI. The CDR3: CASSPMDRAGRGYTF. CDR3 sequence (DNA): TGTGCCAGCTCACCGATGGACAGGGCGGGAAGGGGCTACACCTTC.

The rearrangement uses TRBV4-3 and TRBJ1-1; the match to TRBD1 covers 8 bases. The CDR3 is 16 residues long. The junction had 3 bases not matched to a gene; V was cut back by 0 bases and J by 0 bases. The germline gives CDR1 LGHNA, CDR2 YSLEER. CDR3 region: CASSQETGDLNTEAFF. The CDR3, as DNA: TGCGCCAGCAGCCAAGAGACAGGGGATCTGAACACTGAAGCTTTCTTT.

The V gene is TRBV4-1, the J gene TRBJ2-5; TRBD1 is a possible D gene (5 bases). The V end lost 2 bases, the J end lost 1 base, and 17 bases lay between the germline ends. The length of the CDR3 is 17 residues. CDR1 and CDR2 from the germline V gene are MGHRA and YSYEKL. The CDR3 nucleotides read TGCGCCAGCAGCCAATCCGCCGTGACAGTTCCCCAAGAGACCCAGTACTTC. Amino acid sequence: CASSQSAVTVPQETQYF.

The CDR3 here is CASSDTNNYEQYF. In DNA, the CDR3 is TGTGCCAGCAGTGACACAAATAACTACGAGCAGTACTTC. V is TRBV6-1 and J is TRBJ2-7; D call uncertain. Germline values: CDR1 MNHNS, CDR2 SASEGT. The CDR3 has 13 amino acids. Trimming pared 3 bases from V and 3 bases from J, leaving 9 bases between.

The gene calls are TRBV7-3 and TRBJ1-3; TRBD1 matches 7 bases. Per germline, CDR1 SGHTA and CDR2 FQGTGA. The V gene end was trimmed by 2 bases and the J gene end by 8 bases; junction bases not matched to a gene: 6. CDR3 size: 14 residues. The CDR3 spells CASSLVGGADTIYF. DNA of the CDR3: TGTGCCAGCAGCTTAGTAGGGGGCGCGGACACCATATATTTT. Filled out from reference TRBV7-3 and TRBJ1-3, the complete variable domain reads GAGVSQTPSNKVTEKGKYVELRCDPISGHTALYWYRQSLGQGPEFLIYFQGTGAADDSGLPNDRFFAVRPEGSVSTLKIQRTERGDSAVYLCASSLVGGADTIYFGEGSWLTVV.

In nucleotides, the CDR3 is TGTGCCTGGAGTGTACAGAATGGCTACACCTTC. Protein: CAWSVQNGYTF. The chain combines TRBV30 with TRBJ1-2; D is ambiguous. Germline V lookup: CDR1 GTSNPN, CDR2 SVGIG (reference sequence). The CDR3 totals 11 residues. Trimming shortened V by 0 bases and J by 6 bases, and 5 bases separated the two germline ends.

The V and J genes are TRBV7-2 and TRBJ2-3; D is possibly TRBD2 (6 bases). In germline, CDR1 is SGHTA, CDR2 FQGNSA. V was pared by 7 bases and J by 1 base, with 15 bases between. The CDR3 is 15 residues long. This CDR3 reads CASTGDRVGTDTQYF. CDR3 sequence (DNA): TGTGCCAGCACGGGGGATAGGGTGGGCACAGATACGCAGTATTTT. The variable domain in full, with the rest retrieved from reference TRBV7-2 and TRBJ2-3, is GAGVSQSPSNKVTEKGKDVELRCDPISGHTALYWYRQSLGQGLEFLIYFQGNSAPDKSGLPSDRFSAERTGGSVSTLTIQRTQQEDSAVYLCASTGDRVGTDTQYFGPGTRLTVL.

This sequence joins TRBV7-8 and TRBJ2-3; D perhaps matches TRBD2 (6 bases). V was clipped by 5 bases and J by 4 bases, with 19 bases between them. Per the germline V gene, CDR1 is SGHVS and CDR2 is FQNEAQ. CDR3 size: 16 residues. The CDR3 coding sequence is TGTGCCAGCAGCCTCTTCGGGGCGGGAAGGTCAGATACGCAGTATTTT. This sequence encodes CASSLFGAGRSDTQYF.

The J gene is TRBJ2-5, the V gene TRBV25-1; 7 nucleotides line up with TRBD2. CDR1 and CDR2 (germline): MGHDK, SYGVNS. The CDR3 runs 16 residues. Trimming removed 8 bases from V and 1 base from J; junction bases left unmatched: 13. The CDR3 loop is CASGGDPAAAQETQYF. The CDR3 DNA is TGTGCCAGCGGGGGGGACCCCGCCGCCGCCCAAGAGACCCAGTACTTC.

The genes are TRBV7-9 and TRBJ2-7; TRBD1 matches at 10 bases. Germline values: CDR1 SEHNR, CDR2 FQNEAQ (reference sequence). Unmatched junction bases numbered 12, after V lost 4 bases and J lost 6 bases. There are 16 residues in the CDR3. The CDR3 DNA reads as TGTGCCAGCAGCTGGGGGGGAGGGACAGGGGCCCTCGAGCAGTACTTC. Its translation is CASSWGGGTGALEQYF.

V gene TRBV6-6 combines with J gene TRBJ1-1; TRBD1 matches at 8 bases. CDR3 length: 14 residues. Germline V gives CDR1 MNHNY, CDR2 SVGAGI (reference sequence). Losses at the gene ends were 6 bases for V and 7 bases for J; bases not matched to a gene: 10. Here the CDR3 reads CASRLDRGKGEAFF. CDR3 coding DNA: TGTGCCAGCAGACTCGACAGGGGTAAGGGTGAAGCTTTCTTT.

The genes are TRBV2 and TRBJ2-1, with 14 bases matching TRBD2. J lost 10 bases, V lost 9 bases, and 8 bases had no gene match. CDR1 and CDR2 from the germline V gene are SNHLY and FYNNEI. This CDR3 has 14 amino acids. CDR3 sequence: CARRLAGGPKEQFF. CDR3 coding DNA: TGTGCCAGAAGACTAGCGGGAGGGCCTAAGGAGCAGTTCTTC.

This rearrangement joins TRBV6-5 to TRBJ2-5, with 7 bases lining up with TRBD1. V was clipped by 0 bases and J by 10 bases; unmatched bases: 8. Germline-derived CDR1 and CDR2 are MNHEY and SVGAGI. The CDR3 consists of 14 residues. The CDR3, as DNA: TGTGCCAGCAGTTACTCATACAGGGGTAGTAACCAGTACTTC. Translated, it gives CASSYSYRGSNQYF.

The J gene is TRBJ2-7, the V gene TRBV7-9, with TRBD2 matching 14 bases. The CDR3 covers 18 residues. The germline CDR1 and CDR2 sequences are SEHNR and FQNEAQ (reference sequence). With 5 bases clipped from V and 5 bases from J, the junction kept 14 bases outside the gene matches. CDR3 bases: TGTGCCAGCAGCCGTCCCGGGACTAGCGGGAGAGGTTTGAACGAGCAGTACTTC. Its translation is CASSRPGTSGRGLNEQYF.

V usage is TRBV25-1 and J usage is TRBJ1-6, with D hard to call. CDR1 is MGHDK, CDR2 SYGVNS, per germline. This CDR3 has 18 amino acids. V lost 3 bases and J lost 0, with 15 bases in between. CDR3 in amino acids: CASSDHTWRSSYNSPLHF. Written as DNA, the CDR3 is TGTGCCAGCAGTGATCATACCTGGAGGAGCTCCTATAATTCACCCCTCCACTTT.

The chain has TRBV7-2 and TRBJ2-7; 14 bases are shared with TRBD2. The germline V gene has CDR1 SGHTA and CDR2 FQGNSA. V was pared by 3 bases and J by 5 bases, with 3 bases of the junction left unmatched. The length of the CDR3 is 15 residues. For the CDR3, the DNA is TGTGCCAGCAGCTTTTTGGGACTAGCGGGAGACGAGCAGTACTTC. Its protein is CASSFLGLAGDEQYF.

The rearrangement uses TRBV11-2 and TRBJ2-4; 12 bases fit TRBD1. Looked up from germline, CDR1 is SGHAT and CDR2 is FQNNGV. The length of the CDR3 is 16 residues. V lost 5 bases, J lost 8 bases, and 10 bases stayed unmatched. The CDR3 DNA is TGTGCCAGCAGCAGCCGGGACAGGGGGCGGTCGGACATTCAGTACTTC. It is translated as CASSSRDRGRSDIQYF.

This clone was counted a single time. This chain joins TRBV19 and TRBJ2-5; D gene ambiguous. The V and J ends lost 6 bases and 4 bases respectively, with 9 bases between them. The germline V gene encodes CDR1 LNHDA and CDR2 SQIVND (reference sequence). This CDR3 contains 12 residues. Here the CDR3 DNA reads TGTGCCAGTAGGTCGACAAGAGAGACCCAGTACTTC. It translates to CASRSTRETQYF.

The gene calls are TRBV6-1 and TRBJ2-1, with a possible D match to TRBD2 (6 bases). The CDR3 has 14 residues. Trimming stripped 1 base from V and 9 bases from J, with 13 bases between. The germline V gene has CDR1 MNHNS and CDR2 SASEGT. DNA for the CDR3: TGTGCCAGCAGTGAAGAGGCGGGGTGGGGTGAGCAGTTCTTC. Encoded protein: CASSEEAGWGEQFF.

V is TRBV6-5 and J is TRBJ2-7; 9 bases fit TRBD1. Germline CDR1 and CDR2: MNHEY and SVGAGI. This CDR3 is 14 amino acids long. V trimming: 5 bases; J trimming: 2 bases; junction bases outside the gene matches: 4. The CDR3 is CASSMGQGTYEQYF. The CDR3 DNA follows: TGTGCCAGCAGTATGGGACAGGGAACCTACGAGCAGTACTTC.

The chain recombines TRBV4-3 with TRBJ2-3; 12 bases match TRBD2. Germline V gene sequence: CDR1 LGHNA, CDR2 YSLEER. The CDR3 sequence is 16 residues long. With V trimmed by 1 base and J by 5 bases, 4 bases remained unmatched. The CDR3, as DNA: TGCGCCAGCAGCCAAGGTGCTAGCGGGAGGGTAGATACGCAGTATTTT. This sequence encodes CASSQGASGRVDTQYF.

In its sample, this clone was seen once. The rearrangement links TRBV7-9 to TRBJ2-7; 9 bases align to TRBD2. This CDR3 is built from 14 residues. Trimming took 5 bases from V and 4 from J; bases not matched to a gene: 6. Germline lookup yields CDR1 SEHNR and CDR2 FQNEAQ (reference sequence). The CDR3: CASSRSLAGYEQYF. In DNA form, the CDR3 reads TGTGCCAGCAGCCGATCTCTAGCGGGATACGAGCAGTACTTC.

V gene TRBV30 combines with J gene TRBJ1-2; tentative D call: TRBD1 (5 bases). This CDR3 contains 13 residues. Trimming pared 2 bases from V and 8 bases from J, leaving 15 bases between. CDR1 and CDR2 (germline): GTSNPN, SVGIG (reference sequence). For the CDR3, the DNA is TGTGCCTGGAGTAATCAGGGTGGATCCGGCTACACCTTC. This codes for CAWSNQGGSGYTF. Full variable domain (outside the CDR3, taken from reference TRBV30 and TRBJ1-2): SQTIHQWPATLVQPVGSPLSLECTVEGTSNPNLYWYRQAAGRGLQLLFYSVGIGQISSEVPQNLSASRPQDRQFILSSKKLLLSDSGFYLCAWSNQGGSGYTFGSGTRLTVV.

V usage is TRBV7-2 and J usage is TRBJ2-1; D perhaps matches TRBD2 (5 bases). V lost 5 bases to trimming and J lost 0 bases, with 11 bases between them. The CDR3 spans 15 residues. Germline V CDR1 and CDR2: SGHTA, FQGNSA. The DNA of the CDR3 is TGTGCCAGCAGCCGTAGCGCGAGCTCCTACAATGAGCAGTTCTTC. Translation gives CASSRSASSYNEQFF.

The chain recombines TRBV4-3 with TRBJ1-2, with 8 nucleotides matching TRBD1. CDR3 length equals 16 residues. The ends lost 3 bases at V and 2 bases at J; junction bases unmatched: 8. Per the germline V gene, CDR1 is LGHNA and CDR2 is YSLEER. In nucleotides, the CDR3 is TGCGCCAGCAGCCACGTACAGGGGGGTGAGAACTATGGCTACACCTTC. It encodes CASSHVQGGENYGYTF.

In DNA form, the CDR3 reads TGTGCCAGCAGGCGGGGGGTATCCGGGGAGCTGTTTTTT. Protein sequence: CASRRGVSGELFF. The rearrangement links TRBV7-2 to TRBJ2-2; TRBD2 matches 8 bases. Germline V gene data show CDR1 as SGHTA and CDR2 as FQGNSA. The V segment lost 6 bases and the J segment 6 bases; nucleotides outside the gene matches: 3. This CDR3 spans 13 amino acids. The whole variable domain, remainder taken from reference TRBV7-2 and TRBJ2-2, is GAGVSQSPSNKVTEKGKDVELRCDPISGHTALYWYRQSLGQGLEFLIYFQGNSAPDKSGLPSDRFSAERTGGSVSTLTIQRTQQEDSAVYLCASRRGVSGELFFGEGSRLTVL.